Following are 32 T cell receptor beta chains from one sample sequenced in a study of shared clonotypes between healthy human individuals (dated by TCRdb to 2018 to 2021). Preparation of the library involved the immunoSEQ multiplex PCR assay. Sourced from immuneACCESS, this table was stored by TCRdb with only in-frame sequences that have V and J called. A share of the clones is absent; for the studies checked, an unresolved V gene accounts for under half, and the remainder has no known explanation. This sample has some 490,000 clones in its table, and roughly 80% of those were observed once. 12% of the sample belongs to the ten largest clones. Sequencing was done on a sample of PBMCs. These receptors originate from a woman in her thirties or forties in good health. Some clones in this sample may be carry-over from other donors' samples.

The V and J genes are TRBV6-1 and TRBJ2-3; D may be TRBD2 (5 bases). The V and J ends lost 5 bases and 9 bases respectively, with 15 bases between them. Germline CDR1 is MNHNS and CDR2 is SASEGT. The CDR3 extends over 13 amino acids. The CDR3 region has the DNA TGTGCCAGCAGTCTGGAGGAAGCCAGCACGCAGTATTTT. Its protein product is CASSLEEASTQYF.

This chain uses TRBV7-9 with TRBJ2-1, with D maybe TRBD2 (6 bases). The CDR3 totals 14 residues. The V gene lost 5 bases and the J gene lost 7 bases, with 15 bases spanning the gap. Per germline, CDR1 SEHNR and CDR2 FQNEAQ (reference sequence). The CDR3 protein is CASSPRNGGNEQFF. CDR3 bases: TGTGCCAGCAGCCCCCGTAACGGAGGGAATGAGCAGTTCTTC.

This clone appeared once. This rearrangement joins TRBV29-1 to TRBJ1-1, with 7 bases lining up with TRBD1. The CDR3 consists of 14 residues. V lost 6 bases and J lost 0; bases outside the gene matches: 7. Germline V CDR1 and CDR2: SQVTM, ANQGSEA. This CDR3 reads CSVWTGLMNTEAFF. The CDR3 bases are TGCAGCGTCTGGACAGGACTCATGAACACTGAAGCTTTCTTT.

This sequence joins TRBV5-1 and TRBJ2-7; 11 bases map to TRBD1. The CDR3 consists of 14 residues. Germline trimming cut 4 bases from V and 5 bases from J; bases unmatched to any gene: 5. Germline CDR1 is SGHRS and CDR2 is YFSETQ. The CDR3 region has the DNA TGCGCCAGCAGCACTGGACAGGGGGCCCACGAGCAGTACTTC. Translating gives CASSTGQGAHEQYF.

The chain has TRBV5-1 and TRBJ2-1, with 8 bases lining up with TRBD1. This CDR3 is 16 amino acids long. The germline CDR1 and CDR2 sequences are SGHRS and YFSETQ. Trimming at V came to 0 bases and at J to 6 bases, leaving 8 bases not matched to a gene. The CDR3 loop is CASSLVPTGAGNEQFF. As DNA, the CDR3 is TGCGCCAGCAGCTTGGTCCCGACAGGGGCGGGCAATGAGCAGTTCTTC. Supplemented by reference TRBV5-1 and TRBJ2-1, the full variable domain reads KAGVTQTPRYLIKTRGQQVTLSCSPISGHRSVSWYQQTPGQGLQFLFEYFSETQRNKGNFPGRFSGRQFSNSRSEMNVSTLELGDSALYLCASSLVPTGAGNEQFFGPGTRLTVL.

This chain uses TRBV28 with TRBJ2-7; possible D gene TRBD2, 5 bases. V lost 3 bases to trimming and J lost 2 bases, with 14 bases between them. The germline CDR1 and CDR2 sequences are MDHEN and SYDVKM. The length of the CDR3 is 15 residues. DNA of the CDR3: TGTGCCAGCAGTTTGTTTTCGGGGATCACCTACGAGCAGTACTTC. Its protein is CASSLFSGITYEQYF.

V usage is TRBV2 and J usage is TRBJ1-5; D is undetermined. V lost 4 bases, J lost 4 bases, and 11 bases lay in between. Germline CDR1 is SNHLY and CDR2 is FYNNEI. The CDR3 covers 14 residues. The CDR3 loop reads CASSASTPNQPQHF. The CDR3 nucleotides read TGTGCCAGCAGTGCAAGTACACCTAATCAGCCCCAGCATTTT.

The chain carries TRBV30 and TRBJ1-4; D is possibly TRBD1 (6 bases). Germline V gene sequence: CDR1 GTSNPN, CDR2 SVGIG (reference sequence). Trimming took 2 bases from V and 4 from J, leaving 11 bases between them. The CDR3 is 14 residues long. The CDR3 sequence: CAWSLDRYNEKLFF. Written as DNA, the CDR3 is TGTGCCTGGAGTTTGGACAGATATAATGAAAAACTGTTTTTT. The whole variable domain, filled in from reference TRBV30 and TRBJ1-4, reads SQTIHQWPATLVQPVGSPLSLECTVEGTSNPNLYWYRQAAGRGLQLLFYSVGIGQISSEVPQNLSASRPQDRQFILSSKKLLLSDSGFYLCAWSLDRYNEKLFFGSGTQLSVL.

Here the CDR3 DNA reads TGTGCCATCCGGGAGGCCTCCTACAATGAGCAGTTCTTC. Its protein product is CAIREASYNEQFF. The V call is TRBV28, the J call TRBJ2-1; 7 positions match TRBD2. The CDR3 covers 13 residues. Trimming took 10 bases from V and 0 from J; bases not matched to a gene: 3. Germline V gene sequence: CDR1 MDHEN, CDR2 SYDVKM. The complete variable domain, with remaining parts taken from reference TRBV28 and TRBJ2-1, reads DVKVTQSSRYLVKRTGEKVFLECVQDMDHENMFWYRQDPGLGLRLIYFSYDVKMKEKGDIPEGYSVSREKKERFSLILESASTNQTSMYLCAIREASYNEQFFGPGTRLTVL.

This clone was counted once. The V and J genes are TRBV5-1 and TRBJ2-7; D is possibly TRBD2 (5 bases). The CDR3 has 14 residues. Trimming removed 2 bases at V and 4 bases at J, with 13 bases between. Looked up from germline, CDR1 is SGHRS and CDR2 is YFSETQ. In DNA, the CDR3 is TGCGCCAGCAGCTTACGGACTGCCTCGTACGAGCAGTACTTC. Amino acid sequence: CASSLRTASYEQYF. The full variable domain, in which reference TRBV5-1 and TRBJ2-7 provide the parts outside the CDR3, is KAGVTQTPRYLIKTRGQQVTLSCSPISGHRSVSWYQQTPGQGLQFLFEYFSETQRNKGNFPGRFSGRQFSNSRSEMNVSTLELGDSALYLCASSLRTASYEQYFGPGTRLTVT.

V and J are TRBV7-9 and TRBJ1-1; D uncertain. There are 15 residues in the CDR3. Trimming stripped 5 bases from V and 0 bases from J, with 13 bases between. The V gene's germline CDR1 is SEHNR and CDR2 FQNEAQ (reference sequence). The CDR3 nucleotides are TGTGCCAGCAGCCAATGGTCGGGGTTGAACACTGAAGCTTTCTTT. This translates into CASSQWSGLNTEAFF.

The chain employs TRBV4-3 and TRBJ2-2; D gene uncertain. The germline gives CDR1 LGHNA, CDR2 YSLEER. This CDR3 is 14 amino acids long. V was clipped by 3 bases and J by 8 bases, with 13 bases between them. The CDR3 DNA sequence: TGCGCCAGCAGCCAGGGTTTTAGCATGGGGGAGCTGTTTTTT. It is translated as CASSQGFSMGELFF.

The chain carries TRBV10-1 and TRBJ2-7; 13 bases line up with TRBD2. The CDR3 has 14 residues. After removal of 4 bases from V and 3 bases from J, the junction contained 0 bases not matched to a gene. The germline V gene encodes CDR1 WNHNN and CDR2 SYGVQD (reference sequence). CDR3 in DNA: TGCGCCAGCAGTGGGACTAGCGGGAGCTACGAGCAGTACTTC. Translating gives CASSGTSGSYEQYF.

V and J are TRBV2 and TRBJ2-1, with 8 bases aligning to TRBD2. The CDR3 length is 14 residues. CDR1 and CDR2 (germline): SNHLY, FYNNEI. V lost 5 bases to trimming and J lost 5 bases; unmatched junction nucleotides: 5. This CDR3 is CASSPGLANNEQFF. For the CDR3, the DNA is TGTGCCAGCAGTCCTGGACTAGCCAACAATGAGCAGTTCTTC.

The rearrangement uses TRBV5-1 and TRBJ1-3; D ambiguous. From germline, CDR1 is SGHRS and CDR2 YFSETQ. This CDR3 spans 16 amino acids. Trimming removed 0 bases at V and 0 bases at J, with 10 bases between. The chain's CDR3 is CASSLGDVSSGNTIYF. The DNA for the CDR3 is TGCGCCAGCAGCTTGGGAGACGTCAGCTCTGGAAACACCATATATTTT.

With respect to this clone: This specimen includes other DNA sequences encoding the same CDR3. The chain combines TRBV28 with TRBJ1-5, with D uncertain. Germline CDR1 and CDR2: MDHEN and SYDVKM. CDR3 length: 15 amino acids. The V gene lost 3 bases and the J gene lost 0 bases, with 9 bases spanning the gap. CDR3 nucleotide sequence: TGTGCCAGCAGTTTTCAGGACCTTAGCAATCAGCCCCAGCATTTT. It encodes CASSFQDLSNQPQHF.

Comment on this clone: This likely stems from a read error, as it lies one base from a far larger clone. V gene TRBV7-3 combines with J gene TRBJ2-2, with 13 bases aligning to TRBD2. Germline CDR1 SGHTA, CDR2 FQGTGA. The CDR3 runs to 17 residues. The CDR3 loop reads CASSLPGLAGNTGELSF. CDR3 bases: TGTGCCAGCAGCTTACCGGGACTAGCGGGAAACACCGGGGAGCTGTCTTTT. Looking up the rest from reference TRBV7-3 and TRBJ2-2 gives the full variable domain: GAGVSQTPSNKVTEKGKYVELRCDPISGHTALYWYRQSLGQGPEFLIYFQGTGAADDSGLPNDRFFAVRPEGSVSTLKIQRTERGDSAVYLCASSLPGLAGNTGELSFGEGSRLTVL.

This clone was counted a few times. A read error is possible here, since a much larger clone lies one base away. Other DNA sequences of this sample code for an identical CDR3. The chain has TRBV7-2 and TRBJ2-3; D remains unclear. This CDR3 is 11 amino acids long. The germline V gene has CDR1 SGHTA and CDR2 FQGNSA. V was clipped by 3 bases and J by 2 bases, with 0 bases between them. CDR3 coding DNA: TGTGCCAGCAGCTTCACAGATACGCAGTATTTT. Encoded protein: CASSFTDTQYF.

This chain links TRBV5-6 with TRBJ1-4; D is possibly TRBD1 (6 bases). V lost 4 bases and J lost 8, with 12 bases in between. The length of the CDR3 is 13 residues. Germline CDR1 is SGHDT and CDR2 is YYEEEE. This CDR3 is CASSLGTGEKLFF. CDR3 sequence (DNA): TGTGCCAGCAGCCTGGGAACAGGGGAAAAACTGTTTTTT.

This chain uses TRBV29-1 with TRBJ2-3; TRBD1 aligns across 8 bases. The CDR3 contains 14 residues. Germline lookup yields CDR1 SQVTM and CDR2 ANQGSEA. V was pared by 8 bases and J by 4 bases, with 11 bases of the junction left unmatched. The CDR3 sequence: CSSLDRVDSDTQYF. The CDR3 nucleotides are TGCAGCTCGCTGGACAGGGTAGATTCAGATACGCAGTATTTT.

V is TRBV5-1 and J is TRBJ2-7; 10 bases are shared with TRBD1. From germline, CDR1 is SGHRS and CDR2 YFSETQ. Germline trimming cut 4 bases from V and 4 bases from J; bases unmatched to any gene: 5. The CDR3 consists of 14 residues. As DNA, the CDR3 is TGCGCCAGCAGCCCGACGGGACAGGGGTACGAGCAGTACTTC. This gives the protein CASSPTGQGYEQYF.

This clone has just a few counts. The rearrangement links TRBV4-3 to TRBJ2-5, with a tentative D call TRBD1 (5 bases). The CDR3 covers 16 residues. Germline CDR1 is LGHNA and CDR2 is YSLEER. V lost 0 bases to trimming and J lost 1 base, with 12 bases between them. CDR3 sequence: CASSQDFGRVQETQYF. The CDR3, as DNA: TGCGCCAGCAGCCAAGATTTTGGCAGGGTCCAAGAGACCCAGTACTTC.

The V call is TRBV5-1, the J call TRBJ2-7, with D maybe TRBD1 (5 bases). V lost 0 bases and J 2 bases, leaving 12 bases between the germline ends. Germline V gives CDR1 SGHRS, CDR2 YFSETQ. The CDR3 contains 15 residues. CDR3 nucleotide sequence: TGCGCCAGCAGCTTGGCCGGTGACAGTACCTACGAGCAGTACTTC. Translating gives CASSLAGDSTYEQYF.

The chain joins TRBV30 to TRBJ1-5; weak D call: TRBD1 (6 bases). The V gene's germline CDR1 is GTSNPN and CDR2 SVGIG (reference sequence). CDR3 size: 14 residues. V lost 5 bases, J lost 6 bases, and 17 bases lay in between. CDR3 nucleotide sequence: TGTGCCTGGGGCCTGGGGGCAGGGTGTCAGCCCCAGCATTTT. It translates to CAWGLGAGCQPQHF.

This chain links TRBV18 with TRBJ2-5, with TRBD2 identical over 9 bases. Per germline, CDR1 KGHSH and CDR2 LQKENI. The CDR3 spans 16 residues. Losses at the gene ends were 3 bases for V and 5 bases for J; bases not matched to a gene: 10. CDR3 DNA: TGTGCCAGCTCACCTACGGCACTAGCGGGTCAGGAGACCCAGTACTTC. Amino acids: CASSPTALAGQETQYF.

Points on this clone: A read error is possible here, since a much larger clone lies one base away. Other DNA sequences from this sample encode an identical CDR3 as well. The rearrangement uses TRBV30 and TRBJ2-1; TRBD2 agrees at 14 bases. The CDR3 loop spans 16 amino acids. Germline trimming cut 3 bases from V and 9 bases from J; bases unmatched to any gene: 10. Germline V gene data show CDR1 as GTSNPN and CDR2 as SVGIG (reference sequence). CDR3 in amino acids: CAWSRTSGRIYGEQFF. CDR3 DNA: TGTGCCTGGAGCAGGACTAGCGGGAGGATCTACGGTGAGCAGTTCTTC.

The V and J genes are TRBV19 and TRBJ2-5; D gene unclear. Germline V gives CDR1 LNHDA, CDR2 SQIVND (reference sequence). The ends were cut back, 3 bases at V and 3 bases at J, with 5 bases in the middle. CDR3 length: 12 amino acids. This CDR3 is CASSIRKETQYF. The CDR3 coding sequence is TGTGCCAGTAGTATCAGAAAAGAGACCCAGTACTTC.

The V gene is TRBV30, the J gene TRBJ1-4; 10 bases fit TRBD1. The CDR3 has 14 residues. V was pared by 4 bases and J by 6 bases, with 5 bases of the junction left unmatched. Germline loops: CDR1 GTSNPN, CDR2 SVGIG (reference sequence). Here the CDR3 DNA reads TGTGCCTGGACGTCCGGGACAGGGGATGAAAAACTGTTTTTT. Its translation is CAWTSGTGDEKLFF. The complete variable domain, with remaining parts taken from reference TRBV30 and TRBJ1-4, reads SQTIHQWPATLVQPVGSPLSLECTVEGTSNPNLYWYRQAAGRGLQLLFYSVGIGQISSEVPQNLSASRPQDRQFILSSKKLLLSDSGFYLCAWTSGTGDEKLFFGSGTQLSVL.

This clone was seen at least ten times. The chain joins TRBV5-1 to TRBJ1-4; no firm D call. There are 15 residues in the CDR3. Germline assignment: CDR1 SGHRS and CDR2 YFSETQ. Trimming left V 5 bases short and J 5 bases short, with 16 bases between. CDR3 coding DNA: TGCGCCAGCAGGGGTAGCGCAGGTATAAATGAAAAACTGTTTTTT. This codes for CASRGSAGINEKLFF.

The chain combines TRBV11-1 with TRBJ2-2; no clear D. The CDR3 runs to 15 residues. Trimming cost V 5 bases and J 0 bases, with 10 bases left between them. CDR1 and CDR2 from the germline V gene are SGHAT and FQDESV (reference sequence). The CDR3 here is CASSGGPTNTGELFF. The CDR3 DNA reads TGTGCCAGCAGCGGTGGACCTACGAACACCGGGGAGCTGTTTTTT.

V usage is TRBV5-6 and J usage is TRBJ2-1; the match to TRBD2 covers 7 bases. Germline-derived CDR1 and CDR2 are SGHDT and YYEEEE. After removal of 7 bases from V and 6 bases from J, the junction contained 4 bases not matched to a gene. The CDR3 contains 12 residues. The CDR3 loop is CASGLAGNEQFF. The CDR3, as DNA: TGTGCCAGCGGTTTAGCGGGCAATGAGCAGTTCTTC.

In regard to this clone: Within the sample, other DNA sequences also encode this same CDR3. The chain is built from TRBV5-1 and TRBJ2-3, with TRBD2 identical over 9 bases. Germline V gives CDR1 SGHRS, CDR2 YFSETQ. The junction had 11 bases not matched to a gene; V was cut back by 4 bases and J by 2 bases. CDR3 size: 17 residues. The CDR3 DNA reads TGCGCCAGCAGCCTCGACCTAGCGGGAACTCACACAGATACGCAGTATTTT. Translated, it gives CASSLDLAGTHTDTQYF.